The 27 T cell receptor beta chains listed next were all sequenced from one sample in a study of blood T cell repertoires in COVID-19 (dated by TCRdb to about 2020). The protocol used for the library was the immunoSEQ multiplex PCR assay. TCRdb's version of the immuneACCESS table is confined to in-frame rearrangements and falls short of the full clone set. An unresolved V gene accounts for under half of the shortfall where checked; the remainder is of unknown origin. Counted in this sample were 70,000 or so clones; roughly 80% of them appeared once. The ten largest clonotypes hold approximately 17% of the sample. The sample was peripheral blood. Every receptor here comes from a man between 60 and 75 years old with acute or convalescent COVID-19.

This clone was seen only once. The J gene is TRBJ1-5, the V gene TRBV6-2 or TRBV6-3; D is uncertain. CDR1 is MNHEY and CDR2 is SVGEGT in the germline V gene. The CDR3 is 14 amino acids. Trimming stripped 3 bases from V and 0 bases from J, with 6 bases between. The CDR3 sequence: CASSYLASNQPQHF. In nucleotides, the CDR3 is TGTGCCAGCAGTTATTTGGCTAGCAATCAGCCCCAGCATTTT.

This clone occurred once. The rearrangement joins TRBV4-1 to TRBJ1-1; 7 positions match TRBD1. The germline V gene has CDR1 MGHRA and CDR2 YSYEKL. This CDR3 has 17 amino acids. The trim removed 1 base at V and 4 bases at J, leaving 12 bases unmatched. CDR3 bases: TGCGCCAGCAGCCAAGGGTTCGACAGGGCGCGTCTCACTGAAGCTTTCTTT. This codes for CASSQGFDRARLTEAFF.

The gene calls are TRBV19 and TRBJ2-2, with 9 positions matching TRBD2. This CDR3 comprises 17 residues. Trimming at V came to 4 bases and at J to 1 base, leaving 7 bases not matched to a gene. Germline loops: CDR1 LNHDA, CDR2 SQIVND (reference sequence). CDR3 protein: CASSTSPTSGNTGELFF. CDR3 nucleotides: TGTGCCAGTAGTACCAGCCCGACTAGCGGGAACACCGGGGAGCTGTTTTTT.

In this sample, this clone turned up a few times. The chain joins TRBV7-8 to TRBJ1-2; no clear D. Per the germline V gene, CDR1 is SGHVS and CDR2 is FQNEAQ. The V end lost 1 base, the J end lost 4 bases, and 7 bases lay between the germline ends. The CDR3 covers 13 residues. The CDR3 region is CASSLEGVYGYTF. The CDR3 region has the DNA TGTGCCAGCAGCTTAGAGGGAGTCTATGGCTACACCTTC.

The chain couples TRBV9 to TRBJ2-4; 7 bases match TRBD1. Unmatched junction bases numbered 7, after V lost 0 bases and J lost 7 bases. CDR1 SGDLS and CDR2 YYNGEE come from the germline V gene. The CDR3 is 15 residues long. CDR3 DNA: TGTGCCAGCAGCGTAGGGGGGTGGGACAGTAACATTCAGTACTTC. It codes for CASSVGGWDSNIQYF.

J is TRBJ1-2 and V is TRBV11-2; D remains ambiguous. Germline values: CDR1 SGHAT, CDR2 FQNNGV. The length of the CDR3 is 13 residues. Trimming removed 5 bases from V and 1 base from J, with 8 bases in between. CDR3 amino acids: CASSHNNNYGYTF. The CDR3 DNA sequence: TGTGCCAGCAGCCACAATAATAACTATGGCTACACCTTC.

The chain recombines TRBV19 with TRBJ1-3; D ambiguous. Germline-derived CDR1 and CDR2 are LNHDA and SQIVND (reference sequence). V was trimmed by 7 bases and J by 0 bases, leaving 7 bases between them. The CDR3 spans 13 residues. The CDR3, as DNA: TGTGCCAGTACCGAGGGCTCTGGAAACACCATATATTTT. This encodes CASTEGSGNTIYF.

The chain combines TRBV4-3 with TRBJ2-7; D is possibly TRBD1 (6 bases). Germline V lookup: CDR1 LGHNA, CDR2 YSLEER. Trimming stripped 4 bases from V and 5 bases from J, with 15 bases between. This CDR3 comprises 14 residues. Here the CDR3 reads CASSLEEAGDEQYF. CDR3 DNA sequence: TGCGCCAGCAGCCTCGAAGAGGCAGGGGACGAGCAGTACTTC.

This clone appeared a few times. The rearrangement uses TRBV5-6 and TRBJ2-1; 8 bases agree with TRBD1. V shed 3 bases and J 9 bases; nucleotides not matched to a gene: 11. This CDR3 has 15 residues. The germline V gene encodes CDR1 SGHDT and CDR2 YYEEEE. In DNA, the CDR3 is TGTGCCAGCAGCTCCACGGACAGGGAGGTTACTGAGCAGTTCTTC. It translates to CASSSTDREVTEQFF.

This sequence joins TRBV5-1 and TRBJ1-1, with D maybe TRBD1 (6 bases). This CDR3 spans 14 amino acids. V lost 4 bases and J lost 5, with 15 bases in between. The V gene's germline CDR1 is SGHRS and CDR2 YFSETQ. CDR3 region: CASSGLQGETEAFF. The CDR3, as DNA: TGCGCCAGCAGCGGCCTACAGGGAGAAACTGAAGCTTTCTTT.

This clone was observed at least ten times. CDR3 in amino acids: CASSYAWGQETQYF. DNA for the CDR3: TGCGCCAGCAGTTACGCTTGGGGGCAGGAGACCCAGTACTTC. This chain joins TRBV5-1 and TRBJ2-5, with a possible D match to TRBD1 (6 bases). CDR1 is SGHRS and CDR2 is YFSETQ in the germline V gene. Trimming removed 5 bases from V and 5 bases from J, with 16 bases in between. CDR3 length: 14 residues.

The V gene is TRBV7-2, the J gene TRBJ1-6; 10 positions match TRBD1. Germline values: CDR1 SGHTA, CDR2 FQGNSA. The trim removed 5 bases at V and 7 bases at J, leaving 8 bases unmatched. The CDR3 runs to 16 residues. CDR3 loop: CASSLGTGARNSPLHF. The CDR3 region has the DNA TGTGCCAGCAGCCTTGGGACAGGGGCGAGGAATTCACCCCTCCACTTT.

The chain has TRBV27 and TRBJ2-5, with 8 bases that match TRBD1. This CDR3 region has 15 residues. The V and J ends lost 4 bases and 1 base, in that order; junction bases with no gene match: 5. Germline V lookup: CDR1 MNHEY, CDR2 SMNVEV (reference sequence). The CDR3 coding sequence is TGTGCCAGCAGTTCATGGACAGGGCTCCAAGAGACCCAGTACTTC. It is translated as CASSSWTGLQETQYF.

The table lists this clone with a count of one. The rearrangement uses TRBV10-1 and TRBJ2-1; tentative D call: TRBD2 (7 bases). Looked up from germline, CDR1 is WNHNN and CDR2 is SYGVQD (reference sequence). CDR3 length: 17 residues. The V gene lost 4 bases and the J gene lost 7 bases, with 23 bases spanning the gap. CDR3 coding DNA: TGCGCCAGCAGTGTAGGTGGCGGGGGCAGGGGCTGGAATGAGCAGTTCTTC. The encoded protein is CASSVGGGGRGWNEQFF.

The CDR3: CASSPTGPYSPLHF. Written as DNA, the CDR3 is TGTGCCAGCAGCCCAACAGGGCCCTATTCACCCCTCCACTTT. The chain carries TRBV7-9 and TRBJ1-6, with D possibly matching TRBD1 (6 bases). Germline CDR1 is SEHNR and CDR2 is FQNEAQ (reference sequence). The CDR3 length is 14 residues. The V end lost 5 bases, the J end lost 8 bases, and 13 bases lay between the germline ends. The variable domain in full, with the rest retrieved from reference TRBV7-9 and TRBJ1-6, is DTGVSQNPRHKITKRGQNVTFRCDPISEHNRLYWYRQTLGQGPEFLTYFQNEAQLEKSRLLSDRFSAERPKGSFSTLEIQRTEQGDSAMYLCASSPTGPYSPLHFGNGTRLTVT.

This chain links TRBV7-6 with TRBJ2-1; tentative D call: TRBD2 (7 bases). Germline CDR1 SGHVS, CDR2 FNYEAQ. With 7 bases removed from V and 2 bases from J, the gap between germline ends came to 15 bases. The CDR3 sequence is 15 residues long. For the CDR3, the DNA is TGTGCCAGCACCATAGGGGGGGGGACCTACAATGAGCAGTTCTTC. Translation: CASTIGGGTYNEQFF. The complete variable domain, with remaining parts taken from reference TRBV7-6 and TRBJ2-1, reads GAGVSQSPRYKVTKRGQDVALRCDPISGHVSLYWYRQALGQGPEFLTYFNYEAQQDKSGLPNDRFSAERPEGSISTLTIQRTEQRDSAMYRCASTIGGGTYNEQFFGPGTRLTVL.

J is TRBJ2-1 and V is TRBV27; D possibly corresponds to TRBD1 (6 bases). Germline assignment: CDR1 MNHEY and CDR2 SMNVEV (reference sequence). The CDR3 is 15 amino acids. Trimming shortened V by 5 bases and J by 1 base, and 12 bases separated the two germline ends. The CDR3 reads CASSIRGTSYNEQFF. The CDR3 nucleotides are TGTGCCAGCAGTATCAGGGGTACGTCCTACAATGAGCAGTTCTTC.

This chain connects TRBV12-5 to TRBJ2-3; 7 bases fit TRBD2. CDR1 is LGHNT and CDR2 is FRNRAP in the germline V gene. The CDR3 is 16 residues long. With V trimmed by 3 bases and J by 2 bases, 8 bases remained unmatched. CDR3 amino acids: CASGFYSGAPTDTQYF. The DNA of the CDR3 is TGTGCTAGTGGTTTTTACAGCGGGGCGCCCACAGATACGCAGTATTTT. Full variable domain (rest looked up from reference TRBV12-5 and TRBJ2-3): DARVTQTPRHKVTEMGQEVTMRCQPILGHNTVFWYRQTMMQGLELLAYFRNRAPLDDSGMPKDRFSAEMPDATLATLKIQPSEPRDSAVYFCASGFYSGAPTDTQYFGPGTRLTVL.

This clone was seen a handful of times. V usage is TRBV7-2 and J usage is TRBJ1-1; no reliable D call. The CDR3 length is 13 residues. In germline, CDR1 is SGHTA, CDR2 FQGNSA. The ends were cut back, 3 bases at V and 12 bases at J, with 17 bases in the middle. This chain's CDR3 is CASSFAQTMGTFF. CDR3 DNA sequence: TGTGCCAGCAGCTTTGCCCAGACTATGGGGACTTTCTTT.

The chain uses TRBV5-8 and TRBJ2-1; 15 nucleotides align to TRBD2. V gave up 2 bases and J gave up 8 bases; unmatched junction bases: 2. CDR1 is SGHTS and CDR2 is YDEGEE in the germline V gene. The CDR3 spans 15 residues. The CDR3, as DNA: TGTGCCAGCAGCTTCGGACTAGCGGGGGGGGATGAGCAGTTCTTC. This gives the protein CASSFGLAGGDEQFF.

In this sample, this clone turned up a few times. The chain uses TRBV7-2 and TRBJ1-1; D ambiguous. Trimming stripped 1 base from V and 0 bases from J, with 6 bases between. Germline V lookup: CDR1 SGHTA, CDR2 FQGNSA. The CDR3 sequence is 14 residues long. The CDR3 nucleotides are TGTGCCAGCAGCTTAGACGGGTTGAACACTGAAGCTTTCTTT. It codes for CASSLDGLNTEAFF.

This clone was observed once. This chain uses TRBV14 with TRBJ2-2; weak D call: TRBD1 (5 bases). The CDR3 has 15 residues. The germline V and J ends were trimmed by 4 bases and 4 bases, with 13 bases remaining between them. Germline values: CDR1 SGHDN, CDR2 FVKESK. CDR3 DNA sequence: TGTGCCAGCAGCCCAACAGGAGAAATCACCGGGGAGCTGTTTTTT. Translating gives CASSPTGEITGELFF.

The chain's CDR3 is CSVQRGTNQPQHF. CDR3 nucleotides: TGCAGCGTGCAAAGGGGGACCAATCAGCCCCAGCATTTT. The chain links TRBV29-1 to TRBJ1-5, with D possibly TRBD1 on 6 matching bases. Per the germline V gene, CDR1 is SQVTM and CDR2 is ANQGSEA. Trimming removed 6 bases from V and 3 bases from J, with 12 bases in between. The CDR3 spans 13 residues.

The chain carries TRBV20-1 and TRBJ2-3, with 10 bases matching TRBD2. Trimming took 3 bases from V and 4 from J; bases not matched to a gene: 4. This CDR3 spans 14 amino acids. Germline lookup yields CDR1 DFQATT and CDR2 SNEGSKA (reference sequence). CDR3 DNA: TGCAGTGCTAGTGGTCTAGCGGGGGCAGATACGCAGTATTTT. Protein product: CSASGLAGADTQYF.

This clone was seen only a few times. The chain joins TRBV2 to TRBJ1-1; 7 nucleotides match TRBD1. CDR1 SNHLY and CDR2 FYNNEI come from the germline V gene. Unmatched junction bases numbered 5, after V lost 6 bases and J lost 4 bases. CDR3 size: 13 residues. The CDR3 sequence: CASRGTDGTEAFF. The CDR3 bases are TGTGCCAGCAGGGGGACAGACGGCACTGAAGCTTTCTTT.

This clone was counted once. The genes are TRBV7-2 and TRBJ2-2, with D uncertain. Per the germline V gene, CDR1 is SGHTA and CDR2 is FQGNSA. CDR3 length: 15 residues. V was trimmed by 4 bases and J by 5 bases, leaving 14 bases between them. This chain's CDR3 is CASSYRWALTGELFF. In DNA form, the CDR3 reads TGTGCCAGCAGCTACCGATGGGCCCTAACCGGGGAGCTGTTTTTT.

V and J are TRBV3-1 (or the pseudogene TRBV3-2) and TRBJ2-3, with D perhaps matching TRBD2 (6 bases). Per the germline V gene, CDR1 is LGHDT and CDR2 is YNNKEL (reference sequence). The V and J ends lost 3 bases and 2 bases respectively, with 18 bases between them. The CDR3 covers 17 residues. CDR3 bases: TGTGCCAGCAGCCACCGGGGACTCCCGGAATTCACAGATACGCAGTATTTT. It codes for CASSHRGLPEFTDTQYF.